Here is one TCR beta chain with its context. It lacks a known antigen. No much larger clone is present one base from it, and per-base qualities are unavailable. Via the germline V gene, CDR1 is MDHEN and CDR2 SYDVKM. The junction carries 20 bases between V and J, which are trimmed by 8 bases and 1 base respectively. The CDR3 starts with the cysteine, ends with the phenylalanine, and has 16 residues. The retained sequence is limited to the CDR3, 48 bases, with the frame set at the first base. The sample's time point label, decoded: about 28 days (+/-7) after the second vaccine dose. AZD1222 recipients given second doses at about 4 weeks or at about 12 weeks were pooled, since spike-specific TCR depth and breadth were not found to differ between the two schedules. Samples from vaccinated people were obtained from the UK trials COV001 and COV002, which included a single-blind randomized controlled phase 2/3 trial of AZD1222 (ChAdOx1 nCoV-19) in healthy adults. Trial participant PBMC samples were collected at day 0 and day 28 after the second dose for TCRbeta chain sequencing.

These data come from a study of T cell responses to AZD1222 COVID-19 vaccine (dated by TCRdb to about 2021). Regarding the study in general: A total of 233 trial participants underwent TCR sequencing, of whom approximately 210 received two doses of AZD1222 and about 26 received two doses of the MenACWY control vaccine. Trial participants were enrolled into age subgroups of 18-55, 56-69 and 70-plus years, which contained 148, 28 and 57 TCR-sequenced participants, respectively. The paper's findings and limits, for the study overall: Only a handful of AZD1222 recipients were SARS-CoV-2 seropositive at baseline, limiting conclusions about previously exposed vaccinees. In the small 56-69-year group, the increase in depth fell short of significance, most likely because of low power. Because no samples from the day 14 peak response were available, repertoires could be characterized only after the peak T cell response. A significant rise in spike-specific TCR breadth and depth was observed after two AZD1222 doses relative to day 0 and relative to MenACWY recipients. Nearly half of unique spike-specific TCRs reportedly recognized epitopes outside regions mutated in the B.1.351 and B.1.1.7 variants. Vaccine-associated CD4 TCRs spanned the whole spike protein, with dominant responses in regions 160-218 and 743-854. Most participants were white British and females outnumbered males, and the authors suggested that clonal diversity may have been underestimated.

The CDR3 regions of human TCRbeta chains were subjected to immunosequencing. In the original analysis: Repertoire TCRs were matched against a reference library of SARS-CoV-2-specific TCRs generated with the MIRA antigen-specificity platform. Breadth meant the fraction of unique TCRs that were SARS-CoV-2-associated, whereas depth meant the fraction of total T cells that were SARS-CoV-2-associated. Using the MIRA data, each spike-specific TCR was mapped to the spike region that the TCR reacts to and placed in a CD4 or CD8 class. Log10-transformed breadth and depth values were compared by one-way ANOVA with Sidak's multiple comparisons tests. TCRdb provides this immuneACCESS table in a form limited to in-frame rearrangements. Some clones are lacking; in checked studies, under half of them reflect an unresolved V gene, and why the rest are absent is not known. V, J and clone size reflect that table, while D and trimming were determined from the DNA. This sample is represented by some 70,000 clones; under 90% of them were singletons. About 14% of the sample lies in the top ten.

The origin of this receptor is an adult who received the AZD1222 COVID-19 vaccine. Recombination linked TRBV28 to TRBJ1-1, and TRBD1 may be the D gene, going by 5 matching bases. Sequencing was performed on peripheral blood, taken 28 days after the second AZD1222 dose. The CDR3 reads CASPGGGSLGNTEAFF. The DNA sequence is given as TGTGCCAGCCCCGGCGGGGGGTCTCTGGGGAACACTGAAGCTTTCTTT.